This T cell receptor beta chain was sequenced for a study of neurological immune-mediated disorders. Study findings and constraints: The absence of any CDR3 amino acid sequence shared by expanded clones across subjects suggests that repertoires were private in all groups.

This clonotype came up many times. Its specificity is unknown. TCRdb itself ran the 5' RACE reads through MiXCR, one entry per CDR3 protein. Altogether roughly 76,000 distinct CDR3 sequences are present, roughly 3% being singletons, with the ten largest covering around 5.2%. Germline assignment: CDR1 DFQATT and CDR2 SNEGSKA (reference sequence). V was pared by 1 base and J by 0 bases, with 18 bases between. The CDR3 totals 17 residues. Specimen: PBMCs. This clonotype was sampled from a woman between 50 and 59 years old with multiple sclerosis. The chain carries TRBV20-1 and TRBJ1-1, with D tentatively TRBD1 (6 bases). The CDR3 DNA follows: TGCAGTGCTAGAGTACCCTACAGGGACACCATGAACACTGAAGCTTTCTTT. Translating it yields CSARVPYRDTMNTEAFF.